The 5 T cell receptor beta chains listed next were all sequenced from one sample in a study of blood T cell repertoires in COVID-19. Only in-frame clones appear in the TCRdb table, and some are missing; sequencing was by immunoSEQ multiplex PCR. This sample has 280,000 or so clones; about nine tenths occur once, and the top ten carry just under 7%. Sequencing input: peripheral blood. Receptor source: a woman aged 25 to 39 who had recovered from COVID-19.

V and J are TRBV28 and TRBJ2-7, with D perhaps matching TRBD2 (5 bases). Germline CDR1 MDHEN, CDR2 SYDVKM. The CDR3 runs 13 residues. Trimming shortened V by 1 base and J by 3 bases, and 7 bases separated the two germline ends. Here the CDR3 reads CASSLSAGYEQYF. In DNA, the CDR3 is TGTGCCAGCAGTTTATCGGCGGGCTACGAGCAGTACTTC.

This clone was observed a few times. The chain carries TRBV6-4 and TRBJ2-3, with 8 bases lining up with TRBD1. The J segment lost 4 bases and the V segment lost 0 bases, leaving 3 bases of the junction unmatched. In germline, CDR1 is MRHNA, CDR2 SNTAGT. The CDR3 spans 15 residues. The CDR3 spells CASSDSAGGADTQYF. DNA of the CDR3: TGTGCCAGCAGTGACTCGGCAGGGGGCGCAGATACGCAGTATTTT.

The V call is TRBV19, the J call TRBJ1-1; no clear D gene. V was cut by 5 bases and J by 8 bases, with 12 bases left in between. Germline lookup yields CDR1 LNHDA and CDR2 SQIVND (reference sequence). This CDR3 is built from 12 residues. CDR3 sequence (DNA): TGTGCCAGTAGTCCGCGGACTAGCGAAGCTTTCTTT. Residues: CASSPRTSEAFF.

The chain's CDR3 is CASSSRPSSYEQYF. CDR3 coding DNA: TGTGCCAGCAGCTCGCGCCCAAGCTCCTACGAGCAGTACTTC. The J gene is TRBJ2-7, the V gene TRBV3-1 (or the pseudogene TRBV3-2); D is ambiguous. The CDR3 runs to 14 residues. V was cut by 5 bases and J by 0 bases, with 11 bases left in between. The germline gives CDR1 LGHDT, CDR2 YNNKEL (reference sequence).

This chain joins TRBV12-3 or TRBV12-4 and TRBJ2-5; weak D call: TRBD2 (5 bases). Trimming cost V 9 bases and J 6 bases, with 17 bases left between them. The CDR3 loop spans 13 amino acids. CDR3 nucleotides: TGTGCCAGTTACCCACACGGGGAGAAGACCCAGTACTTC. Its translation is CASYPHGEKTQYF.